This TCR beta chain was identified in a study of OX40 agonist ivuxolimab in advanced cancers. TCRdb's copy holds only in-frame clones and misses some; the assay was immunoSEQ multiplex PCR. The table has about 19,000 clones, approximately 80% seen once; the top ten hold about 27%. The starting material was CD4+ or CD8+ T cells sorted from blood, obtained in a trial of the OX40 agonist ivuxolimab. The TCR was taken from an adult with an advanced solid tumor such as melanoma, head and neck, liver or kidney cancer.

The CDR3 region has the DNA TGTGCCAGCAGCCCCGAAGGGGGCGTATGGACAGATACGCAGTATTTT. It specifies CASSPEGGVWTDTQYF. The V gene is TRBV9, the J gene TRBJ2-3; 7 bases fit TRBD1. From germline, CDR1 is SGDLS and CDR2 YYNGEE. V lost 4 bases, J lost 3 bases, and 11 bases stayed unmatched. The CDR3 is made up of 16 amino acids.